The source of this TCR beta chain is a study of blood T cells in healthy people across ages. Germline values: CDR1 KGHSH, CDR2 LQKENI. The CDR3 runs to 13 residues. Each of the donors had 9 to 10 milliliters of peripheral blood drawn into EDTA-treated Vacutainer tubes. Combining a sample-barcoded 5' primer with a J-beta primer mix, a second PCR ran for roughly 7 to 11 cycles. Via MiXCR, TCRdb re-called the 5' RACE reads, giving one row per CDR3 protein. The sample contains around 520,000 distinct CDR3 sequences, roughly a quarter of which appear only once. The sample also formed part of further work on T cells of mothers and their children. Turning to that study: Donation came from three healthy Caucasian mothers together with their six children. At a sensitivity of around 100 clones per million clonotypes, no persistent microchimeric T cell clones appeared.

This clonotype was sampled from a boy aged 2-15 years in good health. The genes are TRBV18 and TRBJ2-1; 8 positions match TRBD2. The closer fit of TRBJ2-7 to the DNA end suggests the J call may be wrong. Specimen: blood. Written as DNA, the CDR3 is TGTGCCAGCTCATCCGGGACTAGTTACGAGCAGTACTTC. Its protein product is CASSSGTSYEQYF.